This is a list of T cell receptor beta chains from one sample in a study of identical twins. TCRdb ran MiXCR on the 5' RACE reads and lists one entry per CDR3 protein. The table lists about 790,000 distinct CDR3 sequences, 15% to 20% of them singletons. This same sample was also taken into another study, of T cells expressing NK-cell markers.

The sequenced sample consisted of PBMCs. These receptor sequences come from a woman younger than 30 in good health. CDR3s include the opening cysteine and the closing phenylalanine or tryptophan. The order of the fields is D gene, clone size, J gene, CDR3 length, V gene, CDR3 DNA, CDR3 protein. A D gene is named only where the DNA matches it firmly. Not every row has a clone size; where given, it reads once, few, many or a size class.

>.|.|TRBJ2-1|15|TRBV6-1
TGTGCCAGCAGCCAACAGGGTTTAACCTACAATGAGCAGTTCTTC
CASSQQGLTYNEQFF
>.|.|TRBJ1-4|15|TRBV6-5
TGTGCCAGCAGTAACGGACAGCGACATAATGAAAAACTGTTTTTT
CASSNGQRHNEKLFF
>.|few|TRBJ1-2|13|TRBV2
TGTGCCAGCAGTGATGAGGGTAACTATGGCTACACCTTC
CASSDEGNYGYTF
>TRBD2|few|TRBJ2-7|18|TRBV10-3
TGTGCCATCAGTGAGTCGGTGGCTAGCGGCCCCTCACTTTACGAGCAGTACTTC
CAISESVASGPSLYEQYF
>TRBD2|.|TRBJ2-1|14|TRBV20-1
TGCAGTGCTAGGCCACTAGCGGAATATCGTGAGCAGTTCTTC
CSARPLAEYREQFF
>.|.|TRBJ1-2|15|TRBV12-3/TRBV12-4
TGTGCCAGCAGTTCCCAACCGTACAGGGCGGATGGCTACACCTTC
CASSSQPYRADGYTF
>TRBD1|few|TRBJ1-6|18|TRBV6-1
TGTGCCAGCAGTGGTGGGAGAGGGACAGGTTTACCTAATTCACCCCTCCACTTT
CASSGGRGTGLPNSPLHF
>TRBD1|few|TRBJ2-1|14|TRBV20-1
TGCAGTGCCAAAGCCGGGACAGGGGGCAATGAGCAGTTCTTC
CSAKAGTGGNEQFF
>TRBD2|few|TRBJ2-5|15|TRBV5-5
TGTGCCAGCAGTTCCCGTCCGGGACTAGAGGTGACCCAGTACTTC
CASSSRPGLEVTQYF
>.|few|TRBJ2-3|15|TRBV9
TGTGCCAGCAGCGTAGATGGACTCACCACAGATACGCAGTATTTT
CASSVDGLTTDTQYF
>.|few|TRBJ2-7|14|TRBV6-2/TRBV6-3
TGTGCCAGCAGTTACGGCGGGTTCCCCTACGAGCAGTACTTC
CASSYGGFPYEQYF
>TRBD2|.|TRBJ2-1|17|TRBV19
TGTGCCAGTAGTATAGTACGACTAGCGGGAGTTTCAAATGAGCAGTTCTTC
CASSIVRLAGVSNEQFF
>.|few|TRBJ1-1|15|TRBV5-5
TGTGCCAGCAGCCGAGAGCAGGGGCATTACACTGAAGCTTTCTTT
CASSREQGHYTEAFF
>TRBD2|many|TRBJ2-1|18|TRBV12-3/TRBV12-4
TGTGCCAGCAGTTCCCTAGCGGGGGGTCGTAGCTCCTACAATGAGCAGTTCTTC
CASSSLAGGRSSYNEQFF
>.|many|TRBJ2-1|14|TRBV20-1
TGCAGTGCTCACACACCTGGAGAAAGGGAAGCTCAGTTCTTC
CSAHTPGEREAQFF
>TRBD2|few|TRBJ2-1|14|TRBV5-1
TGCGCCAGCAGCTTGGATCCGGGAGGGTCTGAGCAGTTCTTC
CASSLDPGGSEQFF
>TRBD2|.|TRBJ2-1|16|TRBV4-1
TGCGCCAGCAGCCCTCTAGGGCTAGCGGGACCCAATGAGCAGTTCTTC
CASSPLGLAGPNEQFF
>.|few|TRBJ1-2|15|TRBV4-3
TGCGCCAGCAGCCAAAACAGGGTCAGGGGCTATGGCTACACCTTC
CASSQNRVRGYGYTF
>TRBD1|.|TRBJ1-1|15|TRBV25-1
TGTGCCAGCAAGGAAGGGGGCAGAATGAACACTGAAGCTTTCTTT
CASKEGGRMNTEAFF
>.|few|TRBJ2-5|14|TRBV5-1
TGCGCCAGCAGCTTGGGCCTAGCATGGGAGACCCAGTACTTC
CASSLGLAWETQYF
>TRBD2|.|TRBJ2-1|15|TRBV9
TGTGCCAGCAGCGTAGCGGGGACTAGTCACAATGAGCAGTTCTTC
CASSVAGTSHNEQFF
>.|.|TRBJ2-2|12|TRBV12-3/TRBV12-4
TGTGCCAGCAGCCGGACCACCGGGGAGCTGTTTTTT
CASSRTTGELFF